This entry concerns a single T cell receptor (beta chain). The antigen is not known. The PCR used 60 Vbeta and 13 Jbeta primers. TCRdb keeps only in-frame clones here, not all; method: immunoSEQ multiplex PCR. This sample carries approximately 210,000 clones, around 79% of them seen once, and the ten largest clones take approximately 1.4%. This CDR3 is 15 amino acids long. CDR1 is SNHLY and CDR2 is FYNNEI in the germline V gene. V shed 5 bases and J 4 bases; nucleotides not matched to a gene: 7. The data belong to a study of cytomegalovirus exposure and HLA in healthy donors. Study-wide context: Roughly 85 million unique TCRs from HLA-typed donors made up an early data release.

Findings and limits, study-wide: Cytomegalovirus association was assigned to more than 150 TCR beta chains. Apparent HLA restriction characterized most CMV-associated TCR beta chains in a later analysis.

The specimen was PBMCs. The TCR sequence derives from a girl under 18 in good health and CMV-seropositive. The chain uses TRBV2 and TRBJ1-5; 8 bases line up with TRBD1. In DNA form, the CDR3 reads TGTGCCAGCAGTAACAGGGGGGGAGGAAATCAGCCCCAGCATTTT. Translation gives CASSNRGGGNQPQHF.